The sequence of this T cell receptor beta chain was determined in a study of CD8+ T cells in alopecia areata. About this clone itself: The antigen is not known.

Sequencing used cDNA as its template, made by extracting RNA and reverse transcribing it. Assay used: immunoSEQ multiplex PCR; TCRdb lists only in-frame clones, some missing. Here the sample spans 200,000 to 250,000 clones, around 62% being singletons. Findings and limits, study-wide: Mice showed TCR sharing more clearly than patients did, possibly owing to HLA.

The CDR3 covers 16 residues. Trimming removed 0 bases from V and 1 base from J, with 11 bases in between. CDR1 MGHDK and CDR2 SYGVNS come from the germline V gene. The sequencing used CD4+ T cells sorted from blood, collected at week 0. This clonotype was obtained from a human donor with alopecia areata. J is TRBJ2-3 and V is TRBV25-1; either TRBD1 or TRBD2 may fit D (6 bases each). Here the CDR3 reads CASSEYPGAGTDTQYF. The DNA of the CDR3 is TGTGCCAGCAGTGAATACCCGGGGGCAGGCACAGATACGCAGTATTTT.